The 25 T cell receptor beta chains listed next were all sequenced from one sample in a study of T cell repertoires in cytomegalovirus infection. No antigens are known for them. TCRdb recomputed calls from the reads with MiXCR, one row per CDR3 protein. Here the sample spans more than 250,000 distinct CDR3 sequences, 25% being singletons. The specimen comprised cultured PBMCs, sampled from culture after CMV antigen stimulation. Source of these receptors: a human donor in good health (CMV status not recorded). Some clones in this sample may be carry-over from other donors' samples.

The chain uses TRBV6-5 and TRBJ2-3; no definite D call. The CDR3 has 13 amino acids. Deletions cut 2 bases from V and 6 bases from J, with 9 bases between. Looked up from germline, CDR1 is MNHEY and CDR2 is SVGAGI. The CDR3 coding sequence is TGTGCCAGCAGTTACGAAGTTACCGATACGCAGTATTTT. Protein: CASSYEVTDTQYF.

As concerns this clonotype: A much bigger clone sits one base away, suggesting this may be a read error. This chain links TRBV7-9 with TRBJ2-7; TRBD1 might be the D (5 bases). Germline CDR1 reads SEHNR; CDR2 reads FQNEAQ (reference sequence). This CDR3 has 13 amino acids. Trimming stripped 6 bases from V and 5 bases from J, with 14 bases between. The CDR3 coding sequence is TGTGCCAGCAGAATAACAGGTACCCACGAGCAGTACTTC. As protein: CASRITGTHEQYF. The entire variable domain, with the rest obtained from reference TRBV7-9 and TRBJ2-7, is as follows: DTGVSQNPRHKITKRGQNVTFRCDPISEHNRLYWYRQTLGQGPEFLTYFQNEAQLEKSRLLSDRFSAERPKGSFSTLEIQRTEQGDSAMYLCASRITGTHEQYFGPGTRLTVT.

The chain carries TRBV20-1 and TRBJ2-2, with D uncertain. Trimming stripped 3 bases from V and 7 bases from J, with 12 bases between. The CDR3 has 13 residues. Germline V gives CDR1 DFQATT, CDR2 SNEGSKA (reference sequence). The CDR3 reads CSASMVVGGELFF. CDR3 nucleotide sequence: TGCAGTGCTAGTATGGTAGTGGGCGGGGAGCTGTTTTTT.

The rearrangement links TRBV11-3 to TRBJ2-3, with D perhaps given as TRBD1 or TRBD2 (6 bases each). Trimming cost V 5 bases and J 4 bases, with 16 bases left between them. The CDR3 covers 15 residues. Per the germline V gene, CDR1 is SGHNT and CDR2 is YENEEA. In nucleotides, the CDR3 is TGTGCCAGCAGCCCCGACGGGGGCTCGCCAGATACGCAGTATTTT. As protein: CASSPDGGSPDTQYF.

This clonotype has only a few counts. This chain connects TRBV20-1 to TRBJ2-3, with D unclear. Germline lookup yields CDR1 DFQATT and CDR2 SNEGSKA (reference sequence). The CDR3 totals 11 residues. The V and J ends lost 5 bases and 4 bases respectively, with 7 bases between them. CDR3 in DNA: TGCAGTGCTTCCCAGTCAGATACGCAGTATTTT. This encodes CSASQSDTQYF.

The CDR3 DNA is TGTGCCAGCAGTACGACGGCGGGGGGGCCGGGGGCCTACAATGAGCAGTTCTTC. Protein: CASSTTAGGPGAYNEQFF. The gene calls are TRBV6-5 and TRBJ2-1, with TRBD2 matching over 9 bases. V shed 5 bases and J 2 bases; nucleotides not matched to a gene: 13. Germline V gene data show CDR1 as MNHEY and CDR2 as SVGAGI. This CDR3 is 18 amino acids long.

There are a few counts of this clonotype. The chain has TRBV20-1 and TRBJ1-6; perhaps TRBD1 as D (6 bases). This CDR3 spans 15 amino acids. The V gene lost 2 bases and the J gene lost 7 bases, with 15 bases spanning the gap. Germline loops: CDR1 DFQATT, CDR2 SNEGSKA (reference sequence). CDR3: CSARSPTGPNSPLHF. In nucleotides, the CDR3 is TGCAGTGCTAGATCCCCCACAGGGCCAAATTCACCCCTCCACTTT.

This chain links TRBV25-1 with TRBJ1-2; D unresolved. This CDR3 has 11 residues. CDR1 MGHDK and CDR2 SYGVNS come from the germline V gene. The V gene lost 4 bases and the J gene lost 8 bases, with 8 bases spanning the gap. CDR3 protein: CASSGKAGYTF. In DNA, the CDR3 is TGTGCCAGCAGTGGGAAGGCCGGCTACACCTTC.

In its sample, this clonotype was seen a few times. V is TRBV7-2 and J is TRBJ1-4, with no clear D. The CDR3 has 14 residues. Germline V gene sequence: CDR1 SGHTA, CDR2 FQGNSA. Trimming shortened V by 4 bases and J by 3 bases, and 9 bases separated the two germline ends. The chain's CDR3 is CASSSGLSNEKLFF. The CDR3 DNA follows: TGTGCCAGCAGCTCGGGGTTATCTAATGAAAAACTGTTTTTT. The full variable domain, in which reference TRBV7-2 and TRBJ1-4 provide the parts outside the CDR3, is GAGVSQSPSNKVTEKGKDVELRCDPISGHTALYWYRQSLGQGLEFLIYFQGNSAPDKSGLPSDRFSAERTGGSVSTLTIQRTQQEDSAVYLCASSSGLSNEKLFFGSGTQLSVL.

This clonotype has just a few counts. This sequence joins TRBV20-1 and TRBJ1-2; unclear D gene. Germline lookup yields CDR1 DFQATT and CDR2 SNEGSKA (reference sequence). V shed 1 base and J shed 9 bases, with 9 bases lying between them. This CDR3 spans 11 amino acids. CDR3 region: CSARGEGSYTF. The DNA for the CDR3 is TGCAGTGCTAGAGGTGAAGGGAGCTACACCTTC.

This clonotype was counted ten times or more. The V call is TRBV27, the J call TRBJ2-2; D remains unclear. Trimming took off 4 bases at V and 2 bases at J, with 11 bases between the two ends. Looked up from germline, CDR1 is MNHEY and CDR2 is SMNVEV (reference sequence). CDR3 length: 15 residues. The CDR3 DNA sequence: TGTGCCAGCAGTTACGGCGCCTATAACACCGGGGAGCTGTTTTTT. Its translation: CASSYGAYNTGELFF.

This clonotype was counted a few times. This rearrangement joins TRBV6-1 to TRBJ1-1; TRBD1 aligns across 9 bases. J lost 3 bases, V lost 4 bases, and 3 bases had no gene match. The CDR3 totals 14 residues. CDR1 MNHNS and CDR2 SASEGT come from the germline V gene. The CDR3 here is CASSVDRGYTEAFF. CDR3 bases: TGTGCCAGCAGTGTGGACAGGGGATACACTGAAGCTTTCTTT.

The CDR3 here is CASSARDTNSPLHF. The DNA for the CDR3 is TGTGCCAGCAGCGCCCGGGACACAAATTCACCCCTCCACTTT. The chain joins TRBV9 to TRBJ1-6, with D perhaps TRBD1 (6 bases). CDR1 and CDR2 from the germline V gene are SGDLS and YYNGEE. The CDR3 runs to 14 residues. V lost 3 bases and J lost 7, with 11 bases in between.

This chain links TRBV12-3 or TRBV12-4 with TRBJ1-5; D unresolved. This CDR3 is built from 12 residues. V dropped 5 bases and J dropped 11 bases, with 13 bases sitting between them. The CDR3 protein is CASSPRTRAQHF. The CDR3 DNA is TGTGCCAGCAGTCCCCGGACTAGGGCCCAGCATTTT.

This clonotype has at least ten counts. The chain's CDR3 is CASSGQGVSYNSPLHF. The CDR3 nucleotides are TGTGCCAGCAGCGGACAGGGGGTTTCCTATAATTCACCCCTCCACTTT. This chain links TRBV7-2 with TRBJ1-6, with 10 nucleotides matching TRBD1. CDR1 is SGHTA and CDR2 is FQGNSA in the germline V gene. J was trimmed by 1 base and V by 5 bases; bases with no gene match: 2. There are 16 residues in the CDR3.

This clonotype was recorded a few times. The CDR3 DNA reads TGTGCCAGCTCACCAGAAATGACAGTAACCGGGGAGCTGTTTTTT. Translated: CASSPEMTVTGELFF. V usage is TRBV18 and J usage is TRBJ2-2; D might be TRBD1 (5 bases). The V end was cut by 2 bases, the J end by 5 bases, with 12 bases between. Germline lookup yields CDR1 KGHSH and CDR2 LQKENI. The CDR3 runs to 15 residues.

This clonotype was detected ten times or more. The rearrangement uses TRBV7-2 and TRBJ1-1; no firm D call. Germline V gives CDR1 SGHTA, CDR2 FQGNSA. CDR3 length equals 13 residues. V lost 7 bases and J lost 1, with 10 bases in between. The CDR3 DNA sequence: TGTGCCAGCATTGGAATACAGAACACTGAAGCTTTCTTT. Protein product: CASIGIQNTEAFF.

CDR3 coding DNA: TGTGCCAGCAGCCCTTTGGAAGGGCAGGGGAGAACCGGGGAGCTGTTTTTT. Protein: CASSPLEGQGRTGELFF. The chain combines TRBV7-6 with TRBJ2-2; possibly TRBD1 for D (6 bases). This CDR3 is 17 amino acids long. The germline gives CDR1 SGHVS, CDR2 FNYEAQ. Trimming took off 5 bases at V and 5 bases at J, with 21 bases between the two ends.

The chain uses TRBV7-2 and TRBJ1-5, with no clear D. V was pared by 1 base and J by 8 bases, with 15 bases between. This CDR3 is built from 15 residues. CDR1 and CDR2 (germline): SGHTA, FQGNSA. CDR3 sequence: CASSLGSTASEPQHF. The CDR3 nucleotides are TGTGCCAGCAGCTTAGGTTCGACGGCGAGCGAGCCCCAGCATTTT.

This clonotype was counted ten times or more. The rearrangement links TRBV19 to TRBJ2-5; D is possibly TRBD2 (6 bases). Trimming cost V 1 base and J 5 bases, with 17 bases left between them. The length of the CDR3 is 16 residues. Germline CDR1 LNHDA, CDR2 SQIVND (reference sequence). Here the CDR3 DNA reads TGTGCCAGTAGTATAGGTCGGACTACCGCTCTCGAGACCCAGTACTTC. Translating gives CASSIGRTTALETQYF.

This clonotype has more than one count but fewer than ten. The chain carries TRBV29-1 and TRBJ2-7; TRBD1 aligns across 8 bases. The CDR3 totals 13 residues. The trim removed 6 bases at V and 4 bases at J, leaving 8 bases unmatched. CDR1 and CDR2 from the germline V gene are SQVTM and ANQGSEA. CDR3 in amino acids: CSVWTGRDYEQYF. For the CDR3, the DNA is TGCAGCGTGTGGACAGGGAGAGATTACGAGCAGTACTTC.

The chain couples TRBV4-3 to TRBJ1-6; D unclear. The CDR3 spans 15 residues. Between the trimmed V and J ends, which lost 0 bases and 10 bases, there was a span of 13 bases. Germline lookup yields CDR1 LGHNA and CDR2 YSLEER. The CDR3 coding sequence is TGCGCCAGCAGCCAAGATCCGGGAACGGTCTCACCCCTCCACTTT. It codes for CASSQDPGTVSPLHF.

The rearrangement uses TRBV18 and TRBJ2-1; D uncertain. V dropped 5 bases and J dropped 10 bases, with 12 bases sitting between them. Per germline, CDR1 KGHSH and CDR2 LQKENI. The CDR3 runs 12 residues. The CDR3, as DNA: TGTGCCAGCTCATCTTCAACCGGGGAGCAGTTCTTC. Its protein product is CASSSSTGEQFF.

The gene calls are TRBV29-1 and TRBJ1-1; D remains unclear. CDR1 and CDR2 (germline): SQVTM, ANQGSEA. The CDR3 extends over 10 amino acids. The ends were cut back, 3 bases at V and 13 bases at J, with 12 bases in the middle. The CDR3 sequence is CSVDSSMGFF. Here the CDR3 DNA reads TGCAGCGTTGATTCGTCTATGGGTTTCTTT.

This clonotype was observed a handful of times. V usage is TRBV4-3 and J usage is TRBJ2-2; 7 bases are shared with TRBD2. Per the germline V gene, CDR1 is LGHNA and CDR2 is YSLEER. This CDR3 is built from 15 residues. Trimming removed 4 bases from V and 1 base from J; junction bases left unmatched: 3. The CDR3 spells CASSRASGNTGELFF. CDR3 DNA: TGCGCCAGCAGCCGGGCTAGCGGGAACACCGGGGAGCTGTTTTTT.